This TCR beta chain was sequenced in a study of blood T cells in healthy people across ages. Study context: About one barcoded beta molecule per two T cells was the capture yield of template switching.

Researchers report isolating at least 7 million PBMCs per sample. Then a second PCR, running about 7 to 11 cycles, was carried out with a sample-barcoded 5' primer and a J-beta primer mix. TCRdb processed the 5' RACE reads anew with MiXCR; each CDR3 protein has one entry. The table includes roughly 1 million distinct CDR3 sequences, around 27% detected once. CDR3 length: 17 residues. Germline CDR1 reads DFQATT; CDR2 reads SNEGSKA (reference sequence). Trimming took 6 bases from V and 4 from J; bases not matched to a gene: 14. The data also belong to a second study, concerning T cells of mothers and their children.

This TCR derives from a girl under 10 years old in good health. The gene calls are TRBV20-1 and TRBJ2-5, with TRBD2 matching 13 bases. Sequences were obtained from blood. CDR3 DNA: TGCAGTGCCGGGGGGGCGGGACTAGCGGGGTTTCGAGAGACCCAGTACTTC. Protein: CSAGGAGLAGFRETQYF.